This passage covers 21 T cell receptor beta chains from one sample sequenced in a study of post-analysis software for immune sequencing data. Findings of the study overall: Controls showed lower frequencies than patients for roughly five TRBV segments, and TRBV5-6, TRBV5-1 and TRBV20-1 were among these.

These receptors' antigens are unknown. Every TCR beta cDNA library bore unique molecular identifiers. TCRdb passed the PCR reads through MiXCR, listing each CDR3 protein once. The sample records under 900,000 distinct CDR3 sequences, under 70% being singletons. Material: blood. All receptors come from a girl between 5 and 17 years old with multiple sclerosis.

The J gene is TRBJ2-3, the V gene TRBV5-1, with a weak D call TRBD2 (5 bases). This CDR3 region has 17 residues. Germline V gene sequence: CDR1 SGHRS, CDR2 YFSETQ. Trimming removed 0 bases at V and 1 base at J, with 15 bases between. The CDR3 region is CASSLGERAVRTDTQYF. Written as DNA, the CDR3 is TGCGCCAGCAGCTTGGGGGAGAGGGCCGTACGCACAGATACGCAGTATTTT.

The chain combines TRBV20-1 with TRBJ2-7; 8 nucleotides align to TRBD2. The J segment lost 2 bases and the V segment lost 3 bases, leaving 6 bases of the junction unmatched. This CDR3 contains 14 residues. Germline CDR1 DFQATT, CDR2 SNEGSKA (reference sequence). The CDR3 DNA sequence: TGCAGTGCTAGTCAGCGGGAGAGAACCTACGAGCAGTACTTC. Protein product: CSASQRERTYEQYF.

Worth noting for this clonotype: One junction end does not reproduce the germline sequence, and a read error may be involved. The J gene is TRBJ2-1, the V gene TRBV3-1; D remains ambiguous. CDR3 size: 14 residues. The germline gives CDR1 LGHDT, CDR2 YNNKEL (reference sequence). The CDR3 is CASSQGRLYNEQFF. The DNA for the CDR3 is TGTGCCAGCAGCCAAGGGCGGTTATACAACGAGCAGTTCTTC.

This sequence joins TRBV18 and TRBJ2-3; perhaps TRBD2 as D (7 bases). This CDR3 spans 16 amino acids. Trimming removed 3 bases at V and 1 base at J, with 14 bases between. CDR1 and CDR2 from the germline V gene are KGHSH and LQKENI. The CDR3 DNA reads TGTGCCAGCTCACCGCAAGTCGGGGGGCGCACAGATACGCAGTATTTT. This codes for CASSPQVGGRTDTQYF.

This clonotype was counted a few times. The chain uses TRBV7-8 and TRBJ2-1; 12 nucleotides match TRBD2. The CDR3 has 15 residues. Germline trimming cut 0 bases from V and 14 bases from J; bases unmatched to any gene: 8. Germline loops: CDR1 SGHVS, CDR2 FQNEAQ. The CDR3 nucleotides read TGTGCCAGCAGCTTAGCGCTAGCGGGGGGGCCGGTTGAGTTCTTC. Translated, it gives CASSLALAGGPVEFF.

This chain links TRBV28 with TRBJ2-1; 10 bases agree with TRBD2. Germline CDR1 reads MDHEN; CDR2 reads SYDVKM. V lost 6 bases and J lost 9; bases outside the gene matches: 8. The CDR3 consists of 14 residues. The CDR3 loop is CASRISGGAGEQFF. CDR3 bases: TGTGCCAGCAGGATAAGCGGGGGGGCAGGTGAGCAGTTCTTC.

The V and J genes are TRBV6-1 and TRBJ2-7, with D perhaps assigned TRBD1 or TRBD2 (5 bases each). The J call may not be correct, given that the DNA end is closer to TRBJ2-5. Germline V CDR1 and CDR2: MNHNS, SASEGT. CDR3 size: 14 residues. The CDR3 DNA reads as TGTGCCAGCAACCCGGGACGATTTACAGAGACCCAGTACTTC. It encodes CASNPGRFTETQYF.

The CDR3 region is CARGGQGVYGYTF. CDR3 DNA sequence: TGTGCCCGGGGAGGACAGGGGGTCTATGGCTACACCTTC. The genes are TRBV30 and TRBJ1-2; 10 bases are shared with TRBD1. The CDR3 extends over 13 amino acids. The trim removed 8 bases at V and 4 bases at J, leaving 7 bases unmatched. Germline assignment: CDR1 GTSNPN and CDR2 SVGIG (reference sequence).

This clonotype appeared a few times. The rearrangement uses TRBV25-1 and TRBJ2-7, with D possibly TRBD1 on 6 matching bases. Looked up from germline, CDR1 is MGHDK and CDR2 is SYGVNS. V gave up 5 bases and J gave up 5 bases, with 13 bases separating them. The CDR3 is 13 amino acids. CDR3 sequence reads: CASSHRDGDEQYF. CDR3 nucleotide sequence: TGTGCCAGCAGTCACAGGGATGGGGACGAGCAGTACTTC.

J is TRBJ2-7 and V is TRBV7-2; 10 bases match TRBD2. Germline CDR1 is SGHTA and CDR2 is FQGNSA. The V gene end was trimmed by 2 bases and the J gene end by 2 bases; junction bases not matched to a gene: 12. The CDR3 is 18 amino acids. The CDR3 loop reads CASSLWSSASGGAYEQYF. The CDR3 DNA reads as TGTGCCAGCAGCTTATGGTCTTCGGCCAGCGGGGGGGCCTACGAGCAGTACTTC.

The CDR3 reads CASSQDNRGEGYTF. The CDR3, as DNA: TGTGCCAGCAGCCAAGACAACAGGGGTGAAGGCTACACCTTC. The chain links TRBV3-1 to TRBJ1-2; 7 positions match TRBD1. The CDR3 runs to 14 residues. From germline, CDR1 is LGHDT and CDR2 YNNKEL (reference sequence). The trim removed 0 bases at V and 8 bases at J, leaving 6 bases unmatched.

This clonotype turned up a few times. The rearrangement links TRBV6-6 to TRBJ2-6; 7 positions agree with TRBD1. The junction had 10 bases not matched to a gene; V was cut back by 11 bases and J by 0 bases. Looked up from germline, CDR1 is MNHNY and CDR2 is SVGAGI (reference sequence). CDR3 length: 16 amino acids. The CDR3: CAAGDSVNSGANVLTF. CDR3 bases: TGTGCCGCCGGGGACAGCGTCAACTCTGGGGCCAACGTCCTGACTTTC.

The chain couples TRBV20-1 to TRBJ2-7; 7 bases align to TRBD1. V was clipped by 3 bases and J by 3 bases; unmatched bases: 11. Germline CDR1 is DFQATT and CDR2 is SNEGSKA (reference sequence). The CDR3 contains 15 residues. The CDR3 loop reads CSARGSGTEFYEQYF. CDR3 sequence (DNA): TGCAGTGCTAGGGGATCCGGGACAGAGTTCTACGAGCAGTACTTC.

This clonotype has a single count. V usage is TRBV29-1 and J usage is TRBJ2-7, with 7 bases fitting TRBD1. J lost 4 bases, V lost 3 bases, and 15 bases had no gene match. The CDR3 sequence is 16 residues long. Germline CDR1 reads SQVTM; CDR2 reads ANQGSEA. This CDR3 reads CSVDGATGTEIYEQYF. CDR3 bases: TGCAGCGTTGATGGCGCTACGGGGACAGAGATTTACGAGCAGTACTTC.

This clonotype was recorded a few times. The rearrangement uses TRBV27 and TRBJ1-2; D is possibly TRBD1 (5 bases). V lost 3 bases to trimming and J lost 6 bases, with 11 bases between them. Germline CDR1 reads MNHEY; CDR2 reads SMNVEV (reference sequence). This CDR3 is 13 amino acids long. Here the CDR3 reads CASSLGGIHGYTF. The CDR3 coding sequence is TGTGCCAGCAGTTTGGGGGGGATCCATGGCTACACCTTC.

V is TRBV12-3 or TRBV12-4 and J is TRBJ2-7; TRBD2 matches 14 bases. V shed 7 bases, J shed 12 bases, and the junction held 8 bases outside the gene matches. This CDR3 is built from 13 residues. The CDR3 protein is CASIEGLAGVRYF. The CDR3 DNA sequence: TGTGCCAGCATCGAGGGACTAGCGGGAGTAAGGTACTTC.

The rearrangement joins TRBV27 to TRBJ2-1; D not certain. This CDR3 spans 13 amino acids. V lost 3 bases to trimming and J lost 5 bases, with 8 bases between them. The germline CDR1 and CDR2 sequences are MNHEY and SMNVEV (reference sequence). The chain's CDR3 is CASSFVGDNEQFF. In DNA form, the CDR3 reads TGTGCCAGCAGTTTTGTTGGGGACAATGAGCAGTTCTTC.

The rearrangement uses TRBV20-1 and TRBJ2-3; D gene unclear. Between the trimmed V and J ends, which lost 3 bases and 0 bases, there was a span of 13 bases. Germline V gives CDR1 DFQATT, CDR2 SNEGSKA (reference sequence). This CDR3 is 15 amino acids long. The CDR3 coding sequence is TGCAGTGCTAGTTTTCGGCCAGGTAGCACAGATACGCAGTATTTT. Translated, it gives CSASFRPGSTDTQYF.

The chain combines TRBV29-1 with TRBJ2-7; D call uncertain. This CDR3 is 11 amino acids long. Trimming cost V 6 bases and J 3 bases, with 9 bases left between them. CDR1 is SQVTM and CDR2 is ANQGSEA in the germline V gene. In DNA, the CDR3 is TGCAGCGTAGGACGGTACTACGAGCAGTACTTC. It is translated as CSVGRYYEQYF.

The CDR3 region is CASSLEQGKRGPKQYF. CDR3 in DNA: TGTGCCAGCAGCTTAGAACAGGGTAAAAGAGGACCCAAGCAGTACTTC. This chain uses TRBV5-5 with TRBJ2-7, with a possible D match to TRBD1 (6 bases). This CDR3 region has 16 residues. Germline CDR1 and CDR2: SGHKS and YYEKEE (reference sequence). V gave up 2 bases and J gave up 8 bases, with 23 bases separating them.

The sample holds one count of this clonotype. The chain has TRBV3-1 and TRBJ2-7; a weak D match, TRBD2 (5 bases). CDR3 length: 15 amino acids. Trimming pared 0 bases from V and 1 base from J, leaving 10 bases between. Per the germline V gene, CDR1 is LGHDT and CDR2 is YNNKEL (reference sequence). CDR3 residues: CASSQDGVKSYEQYF. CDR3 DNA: TGTGCCAGCAGCCAAGACGGGGTCAAGTCCTACGAGCAGTACTTC.